Below, 27 T cell receptor beta chains from the same sample are listed, as sequenced in a study of glioma-infiltrating T cells. Amplification of TCR alpha and beta CDR3 regions from RNA used iRepertoire nested multiplex PCR. MiXCR, applied by TCRdb to the multiplex PCR reads, yields one record per CDR3 protein. The sample yields about 99,000 distinct CDR3 sequences, around 29% seen once. Sequencing used glioma tissue, nonneoplastic brain tissue, or PBMCs (not recorded which). The receptor set was obtained from a human donor with low-grade glioma or glioblastoma, undergoing nonglioma brain surgery, or in good health (not recorded which).

This clonotype was detected ten times or more. The CDR3 region has the DNA TGTGCCAGCAGTGTCCGACAGTCGGTGGCTTTCTTT. This translates into CASSVRQSVAFF. The chain is built from TRBV6-1 and TRBJ1-1, with a weak D call TRBD1 (5 bases). Trimming cost V 4 bases and J 11 bases, with 14 bases left between them. Germline-derived CDR1 and CDR2 are MNHNS and SASEGT. The CDR3 extends over 12 amino acids.

A note on this clonotype: A much bigger clone sits one base away, suggesting this may be a read error. This sequence joins TRBV6-5 and TRBJ2-1; D unclear. Germline values: CDR1 MNHEY, CDR2 SVGAGI. CDR3 length equals 13 residues. Trimming left V 6 bases short and J 4 bases short, with 10 bases between. This CDR3 reads CASRIPKYNEQFF. The CDR3, as DNA: TGTGCCAGCAGAATCCCCAAGTACAATGAGCAGTTCTTC.

In its sample, this clonotype was seen many times. The rearrangement joins TRBV2 to TRBJ1-2, with TRBD1 matching 9 bases. The CDR3 is 14 amino acids. Germline V CDR1 and CDR2: SNHLY, FYNNEI. With 6 bases clipped from V and 6 bases from J, the junction kept 8 bases outside the gene matches. The CDR3 sequence: CASRVTGGRNGYTF. CDR3 coding DNA: TGTGCCAGCAGGGTAACAGGGGGCAGGAATGGCTACACCTTC.

This chain connects TRBV7-9 to TRBJ2-1, with D maybe TRBD2 (5 bases). The V end lost 7 bases, the J end lost 4 bases, and 14 bases lay between the germline ends. Germline V gene lookup returns CDR1 SEHNR and CDR2 FQNEAQ (reference sequence). The CDR3 has 14 residues. The CDR3 loop reads CASTSSGRYNEQFF. CDR3 bases: TGTGCCAGCACCTCGAGCGGCAGATACAATGAGCAGTTCTTC. Together with reference TRBV7-9 and TRBJ2-1, the CDR3 gives the full variable domain: DTGVSQNPRHKITKRGQNVTFRCDPISEHNRLYWYRQTLGQGPEFLTYFQNEAQLEKSRLLSDRFSAERPKGSFSTLEIQRTEQGDSAMYLCASTSSGRYNEQFFGPGTRLTVL.

This chain uses TRBV5-1 with TRBJ2-1, with D hard to call. Trimming pared 2 bases from V and 12 bases from J, leaving 21 bases between. Germline V gene lookup returns CDR1 SGHRS and CDR2 YFSETQ. The CDR3 is 15 amino acids. The CDR3 coding sequence is TGCGCCAGCAGCTTAAGTCCCCAAGAATCGATACGGCAGTTCTTC. It specifies CASSLSPQESIRQFF.

The chain employs TRBV19 and TRBJ1-6, with 10 bases matching TRBD1. The CDR3 covers 14 residues. Trimming at V came to 6 bases and at J to 9 bases, leaving 5 bases not matched to a gene. Germline V gives CDR1 LNHDA, CDR2 SQIVND (reference sequence). The CDR3, as DNA: TGTGCCAGTAGACCGACAGGGGGCAGTTCACCCCTCCACTTT. Its translation: CASRPTGGSSPLHF.

This clonotype was detected ten times or more. The chain links TRBV28 to TRBJ1-5; 8 bases line up with TRBD1. V was clipped by 8 bases and J by 2 bases; unmatched bases: 8. Per the germline V gene, CDR1 is MDHEN and CDR2 is SYDVKM. The CDR3 length is 15 residues. This chain's CDR3 is CASRTGSNGNQPQHF. The CDR3 DNA follows: TGTGCCAGCCGGACAGGGTCCAATGGCAATCAGCCCCAGCATTTT.

This clonotype showed up many times. This sequence joins TRBV19 and TRBJ1-5, with no clear D. The CDR3 consists of 15 residues. The V end was cut by 3 bases, the J end by 0 bases, with 9 bases between. Germline V gives CDR1 LNHDA, CDR2 SQIVND (reference sequence). The CDR3 sequence is CASSIHQYSNQPQHF. The CDR3 DNA follows: TGTGCCAGTAGTATCCACCAATATAGCAATCAGCCCCAGCATTTT.

In this sample, this clonotype turned up many times. CDR3 protein: CATSENREGPSEQYF. The CDR3 bases are TGTGCCACCAGTGAGAACAGGGAAGGCCCCTCCGAGCAGTACTTC. V usage is TRBV24-1 and J usage is TRBJ2-7; possible D gene TRBD1, 6 bases. CDR3 length equals 15 residues. Trimming took off 4 bases at V and 6 bases at J, with 18 bases between the two ends. Germline lookup yields CDR1 KGHDR and CDR2 SFDVKD.

This clonotype was picked up many times. The rearrangement joins TRBV20-1 to TRBJ2-1, with 16 bases aligning to TRBD2. The CDR3 length is 14 residues. CDR1 and CDR2 (germline): DFQATT, SNEGSKA (reference sequence). V was pared by 4 bases and J by 11 bases, with 5 bases of the junction left unmatched. In DNA, the CDR3 is TGCAGTGCTAATAAGGGACTAGCGGGGGGGCAGCAGTTCTTC. It translates to CSANKGLAGGQQFF.

This clonotype was seen ten or more times. This chain joins TRBV6-6 and TRBJ1-2; D may be TRBD1 (5 bases). This CDR3 spans 13 amino acids. Germline V gene lookup returns CDR1 MNHNY and CDR2 SVGAGI (reference sequence). Trimming removed 0 bases from V and 3 bases from J, with 5 bases in between. The CDR3 DNA is TGTGCCAGCAGTTACTCGGGGGACTATGGCTACACCTTC. Translated, it gives CASSYSGDYGYTF.

This clonotype showed up many times. This chain uses TRBV2 with TRBJ2-7; D possibly corresponds to TRBD1 (5 bases). CDR1 SNHLY and CDR2 FYNNEI come from the germline V gene. There are 12 residues in the CDR3. V gave up 11 bases and J gave up 2 bases, with 13 bases separating them. The CDR3 nucleotides are TGTGCCGGCCAGGGAAACGCCTACGAGCAGTACTTC. Protein: CAGQGNAYEQYF.

This clonotype was observed many times. V is TRBV12-3 or TRBV12-4 and J is TRBJ1-1; D not certain. With 1 base removed from V and 0 bases from J, the gap between germline ends came to 6 bases. The CDR3 is made up of 14 amino acids. The CDR3 loop is CASSLGLMNTEAFF. In nucleotides, the CDR3 is TGTGCCAGCAGTTTAGGGCTGATGAACACTGAAGCTTTCTTT.

This clonotype was detected ten times or more. The CDR3 DNA reads as TGCGCCAGCAGCCAAGGGTATAGCAATCAGCCCCAGCATTTT. Amino acid sequence: CASSQGYSNQPQHF. The rearrangement joins TRBV4-3 to TRBJ1-5; D is undetermined. V was clipped by 1 base and J by 0 bases, with 4 bases between them. The CDR3 runs to 14 residues. Germline CDR1 and CDR2: LGHNA and YSLEER.

Comment on this clonotype: A single base separates this from a much larger clone, so it may be a read error. The chain links TRBV19 to TRBJ2-7; the match to TRBD1 covers 8 bases. The CDR3 runs 13 residues. Germline V gene lookup returns CDR1 LNHDA and CDR2 SQIVND (reference sequence). The CDR3 DNA reads as TGTGCCAGTAGCTCTCAGGGGGCCTACGGGCAGTACTTC. Translated: CASSSQGAYGQYF. Drawing the rest from reference TRBV19 and TRBJ2-7, the complete variable domain is DGGITQSPKYLFRKEGQNVTLSCEQNLNHDAMYWYRQDPGQGLRLIYYSQIVNDFQKGDIAEGYSVSREKKESFPLTVTSAQKNPTAFYLCASSSQGAYGQYFGPGTRLTVT.

This clonotype was recorded at least ten times. This sequence joins TRBV28 and TRBJ1-1, with D unclear. The CDR3 extends over 14 amino acids. CDR1 and CDR2 from the germline V gene are MDHEN and SYDVKM. Trimming removed 3 bases at V and 10 bases at J, with 18 bases between. CDR3 sequence reads: CASSFDLGTLRAFF. DNA of the CDR3: TGTGCCAGCAGTTTTGATCTGGGAACTTTGCGAGCTTTCTTT. The full variable domain, rest sourced from reference TRBV28 and TRBJ1-1, is DVKVTQSSRYLVKRTGEKVFLECVQDMDHENMFWYRQDPGLGLRLIYFSYDVKMKEKGDIPEGYSVSREKKERFSLILESASTNQTSMYLCASSFDLGTLRAFFGQGTRLTVV.

Details on this clonotype: The germline gene is not matched at one end of the junction; a read error may be the cause. The chain carries TRBV4-1 and TRBJ2-3; D is unclear. The CDR3 has 16 residues. CDR1 and CDR2 from the germline V gene are MGHRA and YSYEKL. CDR3 sequence: CDSSQEPGFETDTQYF. The CDR3 DNA is TGCGACAGCAGCCAAGAGCCAGGCTTTGAGACAGATACGCAGTATTTT.

This clonotype was seen repeatedly, ten times or more. The V call is TRBV27, the J call TRBJ1-3; tentative D call: TRBD1 (5 bases). The V gene's germline CDR1 is MNHEY and CDR2 SMNVEV (reference sequence). This CDR3 comprises 16 residues. V was pared by 7 bases and J by 1 base, with 17 bases between. CDR3 in amino acids: CASKPLPGRSGNTIYF. The CDR3 DNA sequence: TGTGCCAGCAAACCCCTCCCGGGGCGATCTGGAAACACCATATATTTT.

This clonotype occurred a few times. The chain recombines TRBV7-9 with TRBJ2-1; 9 bases align to TRBD2. CDR3 length equals 15 residues. J was trimmed by 8 bases and V by 1 base; bases with no gene match: 6. CDR1 and CDR2 (germline): SEHNR, FQNEAQ (reference sequence). Here the CDR3 reads CASSLGGGGVDEQFF. The CDR3 DNA reads as TGTGCCAGCAGCTTAGGCGGGGGGGGGGTAGATGAGCAGTTCTTC.

A remark on this clonotype: A much larger clone is a single base away; this may be a read error. The chain is built from TRBV7-2 and TRBJ2-3; D not certain. The CDR3 is 16 residues long. Germline V gene lookup returns CDR1 SGHTA and CDR2 FQGNSA. The V gene lost 1 base and the J gene lost 4 bases, with 15 bases spanning the gap. The CDR3 protein is CASSLVGSNRADTQYF. The CDR3 DNA reads as TGTGCCAGCAGCTTAGTGGGCTCAAACCGCGCAGATACGCAGTATTTT.

The chain uses TRBV5-4 and TRBJ2-7; 9 bases align to TRBD1. CDR3 length: 17 residues. The V gene end was trimmed by 4 bases and the J gene end by 4 bases; junction bases not matched to a gene: 15. Germline CDR1 SGHNT, CDR2 YYREEE (reference sequence). In nucleotides, the CDR3 is TGTGCCAGCAGCCCGGAATTACGAACAGGGGGCGGGTACGAGCAGTACTTC. Protein: CASSPELRTGGGYEQYF.

As to this clonotype: A much larger clonotype is one base distant, so this may be a read error. CDR3 nucleotides: TGTGCCAGCAGTTACTTATTGGACAGCCTTGTGGGCTACACCTTC. Protein: CASSYLLDSLVGYTF. The chain couples TRBV6-2 or TRBV6-3 to TRBJ1-2, with TRBD1 as a possible D gene (6 bases). Germline CDR1 is MNHEY and CDR2 is SVGEGT. V was trimmed by 1 base and J by 8 bases, leaving 17 bases between them. The CDR3 has 15 residues.

In its sample, this clonotype was seen many times. This chain joins TRBV28 and TRBJ1-3; D remains unclear. V lost 6 bases, J lost 0 bases, and 12 bases lay in between. Germline V lookup: CDR1 MDHEN, CDR2 SYDVKM. The CDR3 runs to 15 residues. The CDR3 loop is CASSQQRYSGNTIYF. The CDR3 coding sequence is TGTGCCAGCAGCCAGCAGCGGTACTCTGGAAACACCATATATTTT.

In this sample, this clonotype turned up many times. The chain employs TRBV7-2 and TRBJ2-3; D gene unclear. Trimming took off 4 bases at V and 10 bases at J, with 15 bases between the two ends. Germline V gene lookup returns CDR1 SGHTA and CDR2 FQGNSA. The CDR3 has 13 amino acids. CDR3 amino acids: CASSSTLTSPQYF. DNA of the CDR3: TGTGCCAGCAGCTCTACGCTTACGTCGCCGCAGTATTTT.

This clonotype has a count of ten or more. The rearrangement links TRBV27 to TRBJ1-5, with 9 bases that match TRBD1. This CDR3 spans 16 amino acids. Germline V gene sequence: CDR1 MNHEY, CDR2 SMNVEV (reference sequence). Trimming cost V 6 bases and J 0 bases; bases outside gene matches: 6. CDR3 protein: CASRPGQGHSNQPQHF. The CDR3 nucleotides read TGTGCCAGCAGACCGGGACAGGGACATAGCAATCAGCCCCAGCATTTT.

The chain uses TRBV5-1 and TRBJ2-1, with D perhaps matching TRBD2 (5 bases). The J call is uncertain, as TRBJ2-3 better fits the DNA end. CDR1 and CDR2 (germline): SGHRS, YFSETQ. The CDR3 is 14 amino acids. The CDR3 protein is CASSMGSEGNTQYF. DNA of the CDR3: TGCGCCAGCAGCATGGGGTCCGAGGGCAATACGCAGTATTTT.

Many counts were recorded for this clonotype. The chain couples TRBV6-1 to TRBJ2-3; 8 positions match TRBD2. The CDR3 spans 16 residues. V dropped 6 bases and J dropped 3; count of bases not matched to a gene: 11. CDR1 is MNHNS and CDR2 is SASEGT in the germline V gene. CDR3 protein: CASRRTGTRGTDTQYF. The CDR3 DNA sequence: TGTGCCAGCAGGAGGACCGGGACTAGGGGTACAGATACGCAGTATTTT.